These 29 T cell receptor beta chains originate from one sample sequenced in a study of cytomegalovirus exposure and HLA in healthy donors. The PCR employed 60 Vbeta primers together with 13 Jbeta primers. TCRdb's copy holds only in-frame clones and misses some; the assay was immunoSEQ multiplex PCR. The sample lists about 150,000 clones, around a tenth occurring once. The specimen was PBMCs. These receptors came from a male donor in good health and CMV-seronegative.

Only a few counts were recorded for this clone. The rearrangement joins TRBV5-4 to TRBJ1-1, with TRBD1 matching 7 bases. V gave up 7 bases and J gave up 2 bases; unmatched junction bases: 8. Per the germline V gene, CDR1 is SGHNT and CDR2 is YYREEE (reference sequence). The CDR3 loop spans 14 amino acids. CDR3 sequence reads: CASGPRTGNTEAFF. In DNA, the CDR3 is TGTGCCAGCGGACCCCGGACAGGTAACACTGAAGCTTTCTTT.

The rearrangement joins TRBV19 to TRBJ2-7, with unresolved D. The V and J ends lost 5 bases and 0 bases respectively, with 14 bases between them. CDR3 length: 15 amino acids. Germline CDR1 reads LNHDA; CDR2 reads SQIVND (reference sequence). The CDR3 loop reads CASSRVPMSSYEQYF. The CDR3 DNA reads TGTGCCAGTAGTCGAGTACCCATGAGCTCCTACGAGCAGTACTTC.

This clone has a handful of counts. The chain recombines TRBV5-4 with TRBJ2-2; 7 positions agree with TRBD1. Trimming at V came to 0 bases and at J to 6 bases, leaving 8 bases not matched to a gene. Germline V lookup: CDR1 SGHNT, CDR2 YYREEE (reference sequence). This CDR3 is built from 16 residues. In DNA form, the CDR3 reads TGTGCCAGCAGCTTGGAGCAGGGGGTAATTCCCGGGGAGCTGTTTTTT. Its translation is CASSLEQGVIPGELFF.

This clone was seen only a few times. The chain combines TRBV4-3 with TRBJ2-3, with 11 nucleotides matching TRBD2. Losses at the gene ends were 4 bases for V and 4 bases for J; bases not matched to a gene: 7. The CDR3 consists of 16 residues. Germline CDR1 is LGHNA and CDR2 is YSLEER. The CDR3 sequence is CASSLELAGVPDTQYF. Here the CDR3 DNA reads TGCGCCAGCAGCCTGGAACTAGCGGGAGTCCCAGATACGCAGTATTTT.

This chain links TRBV6-6 with TRBJ1-1; weak D call: TRBD1 (5 bases). V was cut by 4 bases and J by 4 bases, with 10 bases left in between. This CDR3 spans 13 amino acids. Per the germline V gene, CDR1 is MNHNY and CDR2 is SVGAGI (reference sequence). CDR3 sequence: CASSSYQGTEAFF. The CDR3 region has the DNA TGTGCCAGCAGTTCGTATCAGGGCACTGAAGCTTTCTTT.

This clone turned up a few times. The chain's CDR3 is CASKEVGNQPQHF. The CDR3 coding sequence is TGTGCCAGCAAAGAGGTCGGAAATCAGCCCCAGCATTTT. The V gene is TRBV19, the J gene TRBJ1-5; no clear D. This CDR3 region has 13 residues. Germline V gene lookup returns CDR1 LNHDA and CDR2 SQIVND (reference sequence). V was pared by 9 bases and J by 4 bases, with 13 bases between.

This clone has a handful of counts. V gene TRBV9 combines with J gene TRBJ2-5; weak D call: TRBD2 (6 bases). V was trimmed by 1 base and J by 2 bases, leaving 9 bases between them. CDR3 length: 14 amino acids. Looked up from germline, CDR1 is SGDLS and CDR2 is YYNGEE. CDR3 amino acids: CASSVIGGQETQYF. CDR3 nucleotides: TGTGCCAGCAGCGTAATCGGGGGACAAGAGACCCAGTACTTC.

The chain couples TRBV4-2 to TRBJ2-2, with a tentative D call TRBD2 (6 bases). Germline V gene data show CDR1 as LGHNA and CDR2 as YNFKEQ. The V end was cut by 8 bases, the J end by 1 base, with 20 bases between. There are 17 residues in the CDR3. In DNA, the CDR3 is TGTGCCAGCGGGGCGGGGAATGGACGATTGAACACCGGGGAGCTGTTTTTT. This codes for CASGAGNGRLNTGELFF.

The CDR3 DNA reads TGTGCCAGCAGCTTCTCAGGGGATAGCAATCAGCCCCAGCATTTT. This codes for CASSFSGDSNQPQHF. The genes are TRBV11-2 and TRBJ1-5, with TRBD1 as a possible D gene (6 bases). CDR1 and CDR2 (germline): SGHAT, FQNNGV. The germline V and J ends were trimmed by 3 bases and 0 bases, with 9 bases remaining between them. This CDR3 has 15 residues.

Worth noting for this clone: The same CDR3 arises from other DNA sequences in this sample as well. The V gene is TRBV2, the J gene TRBJ1-5, with D perhaps matching TRBD1 (5 bases). The CDR3 totals 17 residues. Trimming removed 5 bases from V and 0 bases from J, with 17 bases in between. Germline V lookup: CDR1 SNHLY, CDR2 FYNNEI. The CDR3 coding sequence is TGTGCCAGCAGTCTACCGCCAACAGGCTATAGCAATCAGCCCCAGCATTTT. Its protein product is CASSLPPTGYSNQPQHF.

The table lists this clone with a few counts. In DNA, the CDR3 is TGCGCCAGCAGCCAATTCGGACAAGGAAACACCATATATTTT. It translates to CASSQFGQGNTIYF. The chain carries TRBV4-1 and TRBJ1-3; TRBD1 might be the D (5 bases). Deletions cut 2 bases from V and 4 bases from J, with 9 bases between. Germline CDR1 and CDR2: MGHRA and YSYEKL. The CDR3 totals 14 residues.

This clone was detected only a few times. The rearrangement uses TRBV19 and TRBJ2-1, with TRBD2 matching over 8 bases. Germline assignment: CDR1 LNHDA and CDR2 SQIVND (reference sequence). The length of the CDR3 is 16 residues. With 5 bases clipped from V and 2 bases from J, the junction kept 8 bases outside the gene matches. The CDR3 bases are TGTGCCAGTAGTCCGCTTAGCGGGGCAACCTACAATGAGCAGTTCTTC. It yields the protein CASSPLSGATYNEQFF. The whole variable domain, filled in from reference TRBV19 and TRBJ2-1, reads DGGITQSPKYLFRKEGQNVTLSCEQNLNHDAMYWYRQDPGQGLRLIYYSQIVNDFQKGDIAEGYSVSREKKESFPLTVTSAQKNPTAFYLCASSPLSGATYNEQFFGPGTRLTVL.

This clone has just a few counts. The chain uses TRBV27 and TRBJ2-7, with D possibly TRBD1 on 5 matching bases. Germline V gene lookup returns CDR1 MNHEY and CDR2 SMNVEV (reference sequence). This CDR3 region has 17 residues. V was shortened by 7 bases and J by 0 bases, with 22 bases between the two germline ends. CDR3 protein: CASTNLYSTEDSYEQYF. The CDR3 DNA reads as TGTGCCAGCACCAACCTATATTCGACAGAAGACTCCTACGAGCAGTACTTC.

About this clone: The same CDR3 also results from other DNA sequences found in this sample. This chain joins TRBV6-1 and TRBJ1-1; 8 bases match TRBD1. CDR3 size: 12 residues. Germline V gene lookup returns CDR1 MNHNS and CDR2 SASEGT. Trimming took 6 bases from V and 6 from J; bases not matched to a gene: 3. The CDR3 sequence: CASRTRGPEAFF. DNA of the CDR3: TGTGCCAGCAGAACCAGGGGGCCTGAAGCTTTCTTT.

In its sample, this clone was seen a few times. The rearrangement links TRBV7-2 to TRBJ2-7; tentative D call: TRBD2 (5 bases). Germline assignment: CDR1 SGHTA and CDR2 FQGNSA. The CDR3 has 15 amino acids. Trimming took off 5 bases at V and 6 bases at J, with 20 bases between the two ends. DNA of the CDR3: TGTGCCAGCAGCCCGAGAGCTAGCCTATTATTCGAGCAGTACTTC. Its translation is CASSPRASLLFEQYF.

The gene calls are TRBV27 and TRBJ2-1, with 10 bases aligning to TRBD2. This CDR3 contains 14 residues. Germline loops: CDR1 MNHEY, CDR2 SMNVEV (reference sequence). V dropped 6 bases and J dropped 4; count of bases not matched to a gene: 3. The CDR3 sequence is CASSQLAGYNEQFF. CDR3 DNA: TGTGCCAGCAGCCAACTAGCGGGGTACAATGAGCAGTTCTTC.

The V and J genes are TRBV13 and TRBJ2-7, with D perhaps matching TRBD1 (7 bases). The CDR3 has 15 amino acids. Germline V lookup: CDR1 PRHDT, CDR2 FYEKMQ (reference sequence). Trimming took off 0 bases at V and 7 bases at J, with 16 bases between the two ends. The CDR3 loop is CASSLGLQGGSEQYF. The CDR3 DNA is TGTGCCAGCAGCTTAGGCCTCCAGGGGGGAAGTGAGCAGTACTTC.

This clone appeared a few times. J is TRBJ1-6 and V is TRBV15, with D hard to call. CDR1 is LNHNV and CDR2 is YYDKDF in the germline V gene (reference sequence). The CDR3 totals 14 residues. The V and J ends lost 0 bases and 9 bases respectively, with 9 bases between them. Written as DNA, the CDR3 is TGTGCCACCAGCAGAGATTTAGGCGGTTCACCCCTCCACTTT. This translates into CATSRDLGGSPLHF.

CDR3 DNA sequence: TGTGCCAGCAGACTTTTAAGCGGGAGTGGCTACGAGCAGTACTTC. This gives the protein CASRLLSGSGYEQYF. The V and J genes are TRBV27 and TRBJ2-7, with TRBD2 matching over 8 bases. V lost 6 bases, J lost 3 bases, and 10 bases stayed unmatched. This CDR3 region has 15 residues. The germline V gene encodes CDR1 MNHEY and CDR2 SMNVEV (reference sequence).

The V gene is TRBV28, the J gene TRBJ1-5, with D perhaps matching TRBD1 (6 bases). Per germline, CDR1 MDHEN and CDR2 SYDVKM. The germline V and J ends were trimmed by 5 bases and 3 bases, with 11 bases remaining between them. The CDR3 runs to 14 residues. The CDR3 nucleotides read TGTGCCAGCAGTAGAAGACAGGACAATCAGCCCCAGCATTTT. This codes for CASSRRQDNQPQHF.

The table lists this clone with a few counts. The rearrangement links TRBV7-3 to TRBJ1-1; D might be TRBD1 (5 bases). Germline loops: CDR1 SGHTA, CDR2 FQGTGA. The CDR3 totals 13 residues. Trimming removed 4 bases from V and 6 bases from J, with 12 bases in between. This CDR3 reads CASSWDSSSEAFF. DNA for the CDR3: TGTGCCAGCAGCTGGGACTCGTCATCTGAAGCTTTCTTT. Drawing the rest from reference TRBV7-3 and TRBJ1-1, the complete variable domain is GAGVSQTPSNKVTEKGKYVELRCDPISGHTALYWYRQSLGQGPEFLIYFQGTGAADDSGLPNDRFFAVRPEGSVSTLKIQRTERGDSAVYLCASSWDSSSEAFFGQGTRLTVV.

The chain is built from TRBV30 and TRBJ2-3, with 11 bases matching TRBD1. The CDR3 covers 15 residues. Unmatched junction bases numbered 9, after V lost 4 bases and J lost 6 bases. Per germline, CDR1 GTSNPN and CDR2 SVGIG (reference sequence). CDR3 bases: TGTGCCTGGAACCCGGGACAGGGGGTCATCGATACGCAGTATTTT. Amino acid sequence: CAWNPGQGVIDTQYF.

This chain uses TRBV4-1 with TRBJ2-7, with unresolved D. CDR3 length: 14 amino acids. Looked up from germline, CDR1 is MGHRA and CDR2 is YSYEKL. The ends were cut back, 0 bases at V and 2 bases at J, with 8 bases in the middle. The CDR3 spells CASSQERLPYEQYF. CDR3 bases: TGCGCCAGCAGCCAAGAGCGGTTACCCTACGAGCAGTACTTC.

This clone turned up a few times. The chain couples TRBV27 to TRBJ1-2; 8 bases are shared with TRBD1. Germline CDR1 MNHEY, CDR2 SMNVEV (reference sequence). V lost 4 bases to trimming and J lost 3 bases; unmatched junction nucleotides: 7. The CDR3 covers 15 residues. CDR3 loop: CASSSGTGPYYGYTF. CDR3 in DNA: TGTGCCAGCAGTTCGGGGACAGGTCCCTACTATGGCTACACCTTC.

This clone was seen a handful of times. The chain links TRBV7-2 to TRBJ1-4; D gene ambiguous. Trimming took 6 bases from V and 7 from J, leaving 21 bases between them. CDR3 length: 16 residues. Germline CDR1 SGHTA, CDR2 FQGNSA. CDR3 nucleotides: TGTGCCAGCAGTAGCGGGAAAACGTTAGTAGGTGAAAAACTGTTTTTT. Its translation is CASSSGKTLVGEKLFF. Full variable domain (missing parts from reference TRBV7-2 and TRBJ1-4): GAGVSQSPSNKVTEKGKDVELRCDPISGHTALYWYRQSLGQGLEFLIYFQGNSAPDKSGLPSDRFSAERTGGSVSTLTIQRTQQEDSAVYLCASSSGKTLVGEKLFFGSGTQLSVL.

In regard to this clone: A read error may produce the germline difference seen at one junction end. Other DNA sequences in the same sample also yield this CDR3. The V and J genes are TRBV2 and TRBJ2-6; D may match TRBD1 or TRBD2 (5 bases each). The germline gives CDR1 SNHLY, CDR2 FYNNEI. CDR3 length equals 16 residues. The CDR3 DNA reads as TGTGCTAGCAGGGATAACACTAGGTCCGGGGCCAACGTCCTGACTTTC. This translates into CASRDNTRSGANVLTF.

The chain couples TRBV11-2 to TRBJ2-2, with 10 bases that match TRBD2. This CDR3 contains 19 residues. Germline loops: CDR1 SGHAT, CDR2 FQNNGV. The V gene end was trimmed by 2 bases and the J gene end by 7 bases; junction bases not matched to a gene: 16. This chain's CDR3 is CASSLSRLPAGGPDGELFF. The CDR3 DNA follows: TGTGCCAGCAGCTTAAGTCGGTTACCAGCGGGAGGGCCGGACGGGGAGCTGTTTTTT.

This clone was detected a few times. The chain combines TRBV11-2 with TRBJ2-7; the match to TRBD1 covers 7 bases. Germline-derived CDR1 and CDR2 are SGHAT and FQNNGV. CDR3 size: 12 residues. V was pared by 5 bases and J by 5 bases, with 3 bases of the junction left unmatched. The CDR3 bases are TGTGCCAGCAGCAGAGACAGGGACGAGCAGTACTTC. It encodes CASSRDRDEQYF.

This rearrangement joins TRBV7-2 to TRBJ1-1; D unclear. The CDR3 totals 12 residues. Per the germline V gene, CDR1 is SGHTA and CDR2 is FQGNSA. V was shortened by 5 bases and J by 5 bases, with 9 bases between the two germline ends. CDR3 sequence: CASSRRRTEAFF. DNA for the CDR3: TGTGCCAGCAGCCGGAGAAGGACTGAAGCTTTCTTT.